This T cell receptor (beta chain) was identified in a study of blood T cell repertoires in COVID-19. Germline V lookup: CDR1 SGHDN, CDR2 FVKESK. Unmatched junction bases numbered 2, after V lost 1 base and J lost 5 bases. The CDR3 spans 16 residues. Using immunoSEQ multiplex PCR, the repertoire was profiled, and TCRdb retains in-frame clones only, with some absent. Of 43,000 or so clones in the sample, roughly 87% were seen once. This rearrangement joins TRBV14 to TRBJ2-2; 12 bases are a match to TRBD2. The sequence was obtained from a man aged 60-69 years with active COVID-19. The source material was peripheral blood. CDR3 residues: CASSQAGLAGTGELFF. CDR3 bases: TGTGCCAGCAGCCAAGCTGGACTAGCGGGGACCGGGGAGCTGTTTTTT.